Shown below are 5 T cell receptor beta chains from a single sample sequenced in a study of high-grade serous ovarian cancer treatment subgroups. The tumor samples were collected prior to definitive surgery or chemotherapy. The assay was immunoSEQ multiplex PCR, and TCRdb's table has in-frame clones only and misses some. This sample has roughly 9,000 clones; around 85% occur once, and the top ten carry over 1.5%. Sequences were obtained from tumor tissue. These receptors were collected from a human donor with high-grade serous ovarian cancer.

This chain joins TRBV15 and TRBJ2-2; D is undetermined. Germline V gene data show CDR1 as LNHNV and CDR2 as YYDKDF (reference sequence). The V gene lost 0 bases and the J gene lost 5 bases, with 4 bases spanning the gap. This CDR3 region has 13 residues. The CDR3 here is CATSRDLTGELFF. The CDR3 nucleotides are TGTGCCACCAGCAGAGACCTAACCGGGGAGCTGTTTTTT. Full variable domain (missing parts from reference TRBV15 and TRBJ2-2): DAMVIQNPRYQVTQFGKPVTLSCSQTLNHNVMYWYQQKSSQAPKLLFHYYDKDFNNEADTPDNFQSRRPNTSFCFLDIRSPGLGDTAMYLCATSRDLTGELFFGEGSRLTVL.

The chain is built from TRBV7-2 and TRBJ2-5; TRBD2 aligns across 7 bases. The CDR3 contains 15 residues. CDR1 and CDR2 from the germline V gene are SGHTA and FQGNSA. J was trimmed by 3 bases and V by 5 bases; bases with no gene match: 9. CDR3 sequence (DNA): TGTGCCAGCAGCCTCCGGTCCGCGGGGGAAGAGACCCAGTACTTC. Amino acids: CASSLRSAGEETQYF.

This sequence joins TRBV6-6 and TRBJ1-6; tentative D call: TRBD1 (6 bases). V was pared by 0 bases and J by 8 bases, with 14 bases between. This CDR3 is built from 16 residues. CDR1 and CDR2 from the germline V gene are MNHNY and SVGAGI (reference sequence). The chain's CDR3 is CASSYSSTGGDSPLHF. CDR3 bases: TGTGCCAGCAGTTACTCGAGCACGGGGGGCGATTCACCCCTCCACTTT.

The V and J genes are TRBV30 and TRBJ2-2; D uncertain. The CDR3 loop spans 12 amino acids. Trimming took 2 bases from V and 7 from J, leaving 8 bases between them. The germline CDR1 and CDR2 sequences are GTSNPN and SVGIG (reference sequence). CDR3 amino acids: CAWSPFRGELFF. DNA for the CDR3: TGTGCCTGGAGTCCGTTTCGCGGGGAGCTGTTTTTT.

The chain uses TRBV30 and TRBJ2-2; possible D gene TRBD1, 6 bases. The germline V and J ends were trimmed by 4 bases and 1 base, with 10 bases remaining between them. CDR1 is GTSNPN, CDR2 SVGIG, per germline (reference sequence). The CDR3 is 14 amino acids. This CDR3 reads CAWKGTLNTGELFF. In DNA, the CDR3 is TGTGCCTGGAAGGGGACACTGAACACCGGGGAGCTGTTTTTT.